The entry below gives a single T cell receptor beta chain sequence along with its context. This receptor's antigen is unknown. Base qualities are missing; no much larger clone stands one base away. The collaborating institutions used their own protocols to collect whole blood in K2EDTA tubes. For TCRbeta analysis, collaborator samples were shipped as frozen whole blood, as isolated PBMCs, or as DNA extracted from either sample type. The source of the sample is a study of blood T cell repertoires in COVID-19 (dated by TCRdb to between 2020 and 2021). The study in broad terms: Samples covering the acute and convalescent phases of COVID-19 were provided by collaborators in the United States, Italy and Spain. The prospective study material was composed of cDNA or gDNA derived from T cells, B-cell-depleted T cells, or PBMCs. The dataset comprised deeply sampled blood TCRbeta repertoires from subjects exposed to, actively infected with, or recovered from COVID-19. The repertoires were released in a freely available public database intended as a resource for research on the immune response to SARS-CoV-2. The samples were drawn from the first 160 participants of the ongoing ImmuneRACE study and from about 1,200 subjects provided by 6 global collaborators. The sample metadata nearly always contained a de-identified subject ID, COVID-19 status, age in years and sex. Where HLA class I and class II types were available, the types were taken from metadata supplied by the sample provider, not from assay-based typing. Results the study describes overall, beyond this receptor: The amount of clinical and demographic metadata varied by source and participant and was provided uncurated.

The immunoSEQ Assay, a bias-controlled multiplex PCR, was used to amplify TCRbeta CDR3 regions from genomic DNA. Per the authors' processing: The number of nucleated cells in each sample was estimated from the amplification of reference gene primers within the assay. To quantify the absolute abundance of each unique TCRbeta CDR3 rearrangement, sequence reads were collapsed and filtered. For each sample, productive Simpson clonality was calculated as the square root of Simpson's diversity index across productive rearrangements. TCRdb carries this immuneACCESS record with in-frame sequences only. Its versions omit some clonotypes, under half of them owing to an unresolved V gene in the studies checked, with the rest unexplained. V and J calls and clone size are copied from that table; D and trimming were computed from the DNA. Within this sample are about 140,000 clones, with approximately 84% of them counted one time only. The ten biggest clones cover over 2.5% of the sample.

There are 15 amino acids in the CDR3, from cysteine to phenylalanine inclusive. CDR3 DNA is the only sequence kept; it has 45 bases, read in frame from the first base. The CDR1 and CDR2 encoded by the germline V gene are SGHNT and YENEEA. Here V drops 5 bases and J drops 1 base, and the junction holds 4 bases not matched to any gene. The material sequenced was peripheral blood. Rearrangement joined TRBV11-3 to TRBJ2-3; 9 of the junction bases match TRBD2. This clonotype originated in a human donor with acute or convalescent COVID-19. The donor label of this sample is uncertain. The CDR3 loop reads CASSPRLAGTDTQYF. The DNA is as follows: TGTGCCAGCAGCCCACGACTAGCGGGCACAGATACGCAGTATTTT.